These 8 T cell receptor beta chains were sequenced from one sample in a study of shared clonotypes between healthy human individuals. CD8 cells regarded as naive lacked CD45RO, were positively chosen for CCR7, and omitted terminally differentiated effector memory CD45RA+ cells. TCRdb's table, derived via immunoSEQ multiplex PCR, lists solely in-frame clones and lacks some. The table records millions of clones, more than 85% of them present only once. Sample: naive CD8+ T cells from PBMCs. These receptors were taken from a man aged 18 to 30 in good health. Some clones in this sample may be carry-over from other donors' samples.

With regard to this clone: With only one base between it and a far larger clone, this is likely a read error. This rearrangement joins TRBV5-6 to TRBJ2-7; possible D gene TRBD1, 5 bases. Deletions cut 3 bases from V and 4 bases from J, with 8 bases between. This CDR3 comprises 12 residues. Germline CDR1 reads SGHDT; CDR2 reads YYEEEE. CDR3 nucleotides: TGTGCCAGCAGCTCCGGACAATACGAGCAGTACTTC. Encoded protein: CASSSGQYEQYF.

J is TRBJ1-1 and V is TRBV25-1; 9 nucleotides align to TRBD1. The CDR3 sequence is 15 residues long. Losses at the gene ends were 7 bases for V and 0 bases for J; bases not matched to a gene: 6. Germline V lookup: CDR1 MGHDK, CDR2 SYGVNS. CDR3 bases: TGTGCCAGCACCCGGGACAGGGACTTGAACACTGAAGCTTTCTTT. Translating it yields CASTRDRDLNTEAFF.

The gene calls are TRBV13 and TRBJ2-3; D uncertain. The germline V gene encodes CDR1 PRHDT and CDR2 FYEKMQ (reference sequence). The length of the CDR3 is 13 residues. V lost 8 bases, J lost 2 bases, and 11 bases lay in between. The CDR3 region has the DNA TGTGCCAGCTTTCGTTCCTCCACAGATACGCAGTATTTT. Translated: CASFRSSTDTQYF. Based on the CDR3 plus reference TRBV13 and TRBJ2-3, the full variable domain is AAGVIQSPRHLIKEKRETATLKCYPIPRHDTVYWYQQGPGQDPQFLISFYEKMQSDKGSIPDRFSAQQFSDYHSELNMSSLELGDSALYFCASFRSSTDTQYFGPGTRLTVL.

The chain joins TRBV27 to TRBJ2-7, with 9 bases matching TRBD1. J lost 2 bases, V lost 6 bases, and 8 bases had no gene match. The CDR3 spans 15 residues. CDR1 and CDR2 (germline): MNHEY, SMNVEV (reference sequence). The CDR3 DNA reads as TGTGCCAGCAGAACCGACAGGGGGAAACCCTACGAGCAGTACTTC. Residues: CASRTDRGKPYEQYF.

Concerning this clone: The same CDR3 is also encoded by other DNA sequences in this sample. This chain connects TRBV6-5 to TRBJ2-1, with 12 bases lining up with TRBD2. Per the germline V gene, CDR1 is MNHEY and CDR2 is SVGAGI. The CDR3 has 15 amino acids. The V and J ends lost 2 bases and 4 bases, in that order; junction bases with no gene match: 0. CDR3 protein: CASSYGLAGYNEQFF. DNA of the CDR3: TGTGCCAGCAGTTACGGACTAGCGGGGTACAATGAGCAGTTCTTC.

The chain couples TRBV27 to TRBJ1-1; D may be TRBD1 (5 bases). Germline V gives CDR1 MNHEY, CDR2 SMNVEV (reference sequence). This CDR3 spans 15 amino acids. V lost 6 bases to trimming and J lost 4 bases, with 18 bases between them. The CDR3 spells CASSLGTGYGTEAFF. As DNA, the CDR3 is TGTGCCAGCAGCTTGGGAACAGGTTATGGCACTGAAGCTTTCTTT.

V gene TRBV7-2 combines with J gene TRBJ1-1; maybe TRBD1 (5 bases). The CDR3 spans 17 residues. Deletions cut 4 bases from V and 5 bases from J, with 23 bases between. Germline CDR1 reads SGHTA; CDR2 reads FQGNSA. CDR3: CASSSLRGLGVRTEAFF. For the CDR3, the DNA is TGTGCCAGCAGCTCCTTACGGGGTCTGGGGGTGAGGACTGAAGCTTTCTTT.

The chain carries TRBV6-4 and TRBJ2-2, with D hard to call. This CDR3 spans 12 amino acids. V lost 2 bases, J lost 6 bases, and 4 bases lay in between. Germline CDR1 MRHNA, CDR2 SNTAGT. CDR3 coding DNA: TGTGCCAGCAGTGACCTCGCCGGGGAGCTGTTTTTT. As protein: CASSDLAGELFF.